Sequencing of this T cell receptor beta chain was carried out in a study of shared clonotypes between healthy human individuals. General study findings and limits: Even with large depth, rarefaction showed that sorted-subset sequencing was incomplete. Few donors limited the genetic and exposure-history diversity represented. Among donors, the sharing of clonotypes was expected to be influenced by sequencing depth.

Measured with immunoSEQ multiplex PCR; TCRdb has only the in-frame clones, and not every one. Among approximately 2.4 million clones listed, under 97% were seen once. Participating donors were healthy, HIV-negative adults free of recent acute infections or vaccinations. This clone was seen just once. As yet, its antigen is unknown. The CDR3 covers 15 residues. J lost 7 bases, V lost 6 bases, and 14 bases had no gene match. Germline V lookup: CDR1 MNHEY, CDR2 SVGAGI. The receptor was derived from a man aged 18 to 30 in good health. The sequenced sample was naive CD4+ T cells sorted from blood. Sample subset: CD45RA+ positively selected. The chain recombines TRBV6-5 with TRBJ2-7; 8 bases align to TRBD2. DNA of the CDR3: TGTGCCAGCAGCTACGGGGTAGCGGGGACGTATGAGCAGTACTTC. Protein: CASSYGVAGTYEQYF.